This T cell receptor (beta chain) derives from a study of control samples from healthy donors and cancer patients. The V and J ends lost 0 bases and 4 bases, in that order; junction bases with no gene match: 9. The germline CDR1 and CDR2 sequences are MGHRA and YSYEKL. The CDR3 sequence is 18 residues long. Method: immunoSEQ multiplex PCR; TCRdb's copy keeps in-frame clones and lacks some. The profile covers roughly 100,000 clones, with roughly 90% appearing a single time and roughly 0.9% taken by the ten largest. The specimen was blood. The chain links TRBV4-1 to TRBJ1-4; 9 bases match TRBD1. The origin of this receptor is a woman in her 30s in good health. The CDR3 protein is CASSQDTGGQSLNEKLFF. Here the CDR3 DNA reads TGCGCCAGCAGCCAAGATACAGGGGGCCAATCCCTTAATGAAAAACTGTTTTTT.